This TCR beta chain was captured by sequencing in a study of shared clonotypes between healthy human individuals. Study findings and constraints: With few donors, the genetic and exposure-history diversity represented was limited. Sampling covered nothing but blood. Tissue TCR repertoires likely differ from those found in blood. The generation probabilities recorded for non-shared clonotypes fell below those of clonotypes shared by all four donors.

The V gene's germline CDR1 is SGHNT and CDR2 YYREEE (reference sequence). J gave up 1 base and V 4 bases, and 6 bases lay outside the gene matches. This CDR3 is built from 15 residues. The donor population consisted of healthy HIV-negative adults with no recent acute infections or vaccinations. The protocol was immunoSEQ multiplex PCR, while the TCRdb copy is restricted to in-frame clones and leaves out a portion. The sample includes 2 million to 2.5 million clones, roughly 95% of them seen just once. Details on this clone: Its target is not known.

V gene TRBV5-4 combines with J gene TRBJ1-1; TRBD1 matches 8 bases. Sequencing was carried out using naive CD4+ T cells sorted from blood. Regarding subset: CD45RA+ positively selected. The sequence derives from a man younger than 30 in good health. The CDR3 coding sequence is TGTGCCAGCAGCAGCGCCGGGACAGGGAACACTGAAGCTTTCTTT. Protein sequence: CASSSAGTGNTEAFF.